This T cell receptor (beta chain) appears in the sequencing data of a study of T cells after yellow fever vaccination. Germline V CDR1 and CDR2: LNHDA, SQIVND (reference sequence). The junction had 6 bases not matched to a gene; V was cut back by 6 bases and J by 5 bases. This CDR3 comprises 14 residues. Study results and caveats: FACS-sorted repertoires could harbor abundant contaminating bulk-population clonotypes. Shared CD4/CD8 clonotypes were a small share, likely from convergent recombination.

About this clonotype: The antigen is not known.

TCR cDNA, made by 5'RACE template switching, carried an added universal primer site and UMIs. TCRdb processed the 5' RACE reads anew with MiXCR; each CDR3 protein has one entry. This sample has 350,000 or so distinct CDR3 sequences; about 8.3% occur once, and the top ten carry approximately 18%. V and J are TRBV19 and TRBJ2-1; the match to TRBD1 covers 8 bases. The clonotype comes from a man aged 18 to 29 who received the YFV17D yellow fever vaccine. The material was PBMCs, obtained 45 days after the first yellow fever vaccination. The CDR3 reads CASRRTGRNNEQFF. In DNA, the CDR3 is TGTGCCAGTAGACGGACAGGGAGAAACAATGAGCAGTTCTTC.